This entry lists 24 T cell receptor beta chains sequenced from one sample in a study of blood T cell repertoires in COVID-19. The protocol was immunoSEQ multiplex PCR, while the TCRdb copy is restricted to in-frame clones and leaves out a portion. The table records around 170,000 clones, 80% to 90% of them present only once. The material sequenced was PBMCs or T cells enriched from blood (not recorded which). The receptor source for this set is a woman between 50 and 59 years old who had recovered from COVID-19.

V gene TRBV5-1 combines with J gene TRBJ2-5; no definite D call. Trimming pared 0 bases from V and 4 bases from J, leaving 7 bases between. The CDR3 runs to 13 residues. Germline assignment: CDR1 SGHRS and CDR2 YFSETQ. CDR3 residues: CASSLAWLETQYF. CDR3 sequence (DNA): TGCGCCAGCAGCTTGGCCTGGCTAGAGACCCAGTACTTC.

This clone was seen only once. The V call is TRBV2, the J call TRBJ2-1, with a weak D call TRBD2 (5 bases). Germline values: CDR1 SNHLY, CDR2 FYNNEI. There are 15 residues in the CDR3. V gave up 7 bases and J gave up 3 bases, with 16 bases separating them. For the CDR3, the DNA is TGTGCCAGCACTAAAGATCGGGATATCTACAATGAGCAGTTCTTC. As protein: CASTKDRDIYNEQFF.

This sequence joins TRBV7-2 and TRBJ2-3; 7 bases fit TRBD2. The CDR3 consists of 15 residues. Per the germline V gene, CDR1 is SGHTA and CDR2 is FQGNSA. The V segment lost 3 bases and the J segment 1 base; nucleotides outside the gene matches: 4. CDR3 bases: TGTGCCAGCAGCTTCGCCAGCGGGGGCACAGATACGCAGTATTTT. Residues: CASSFASGGTDTQYF.

The CDR3 spells CASNPGGAQFNSPLHF. CDR3 DNA sequence: TGTGCCAGCAACCCGGGTGGGGCGCAGTTTAATTCACCCCTCCACTTT. The rearrangement links TRBV5-6 to TRBJ1-6; the D gene is possibly TRBD1 (5 bases). The V end lost 6 bases, the J end lost 6 bases, and 19 bases lay between the germline ends. The length of the CDR3 is 16 residues. Per the germline V gene, CDR1 is SGHDT and CDR2 is YYEEEE.

The chain carries TRBV15 and TRBJ2-7; a possible D gene is TRBD2 (6 bases). The CDR3 is 14 residues long. Germline lookup yields CDR1 LNHNV and CDR2 YYDKDF (reference sequence). The ends were cut back, 1 base at V and 0 bases at J, with 7 bases in the middle. CDR3 DNA: TGTGCCACCAGCAGAGGGGGACTCTCCTACGAGCAGTACTTC. It translates to CATSRGGLSYEQYF.

The chain recombines TRBV3-1 (or the pseudogene TRBV3-2) with TRBJ2-3; 7 bases line up with TRBD2. V gave up 5 bases and J gave up 2 bases; unmatched junction bases: 7. CDR1 LGHDT and CDR2 YNNKEL come from the germline V gene (reference sequence). The CDR3 is 15 amino acids. The CDR3 bases are TGTGCCAGCAGCGACCCGGCGGGAGCCACAGATACGCAGTATTTT. Residues: CASSDPAGATDTQYF.

The V and J genes are TRBV28 and TRBJ1-2; D unclear. CDR1 is MDHEN, CDR2 SYDVKM, per germline. There are 16 residues in the CDR3. Deletions cut 5 bases from V and 3 bases from J, with 19 bases between. The CDR3 DNA reads as TGTGCCAGCAGTCCCATCCCGGCGACTGCTGACTATGGCTACACCTTC. It yields the protein CASSPIPATADYGYTF.

The V gene is TRBV7-2, the J gene TRBJ1-3; D is ambiguous. Germline CDR1 and CDR2: SGHTA and FQGNSA. This CDR3 contains 15 residues. Trimming stripped 2 bases from V and 0 bases from J, with 8 bases between. The DNA for the CDR3 is TGTGCCAGCAGCTTATTTCCGAGCTCTGGAAACACCATATATTTT. Residues: CASSLFPSSGNTIYF.

V is TRBV19 and J is TRBJ1-6; the D is unclear. V lost 5 bases to trimming and J lost 6 bases, with 8 bases between them. The CDR3 sequence is 13 residues long. The germline CDR1 and CDR2 sequences are LNHDA and SQIVND (reference sequence). The CDR3 reads CASSPGFNSPLHF. In DNA, the CDR3 is TGTGCCAGTAGTCCGGGGTTTAATTCACCCCTCCACTTT.

This clone was observed a handful of times. The chain uses TRBV28 and TRBJ2-7; D ambiguous. V was shortened by 5 bases and J by 2 bases, with 7 bases between the two germline ends. CDR1 and CDR2 (germline): MDHEN, SYDVKM. This CDR3 is built from 12 residues. CDR3 in DNA: TGTGCCAGCAGTCCCGTAGCCTACGAGCAGTACTTC. Amino acid sequence: CASSPVAYEQYF. The variable domain in full, with the rest retrieved from reference TRBV28 and TRBJ2-7, is DVKVTQSSRYLVKRTGEKVFLECVQDMDHENMFWYRQDPGLGLRLIYFSYDVKMKEKGDIPEGYSVSREKKERFSLILESASTNQTSMYLCASSPVAYEQYFGPGTRLTVT.

J is TRBJ2-1 and V is TRBV7-2; 7 positions match TRBD2. Germline V CDR1 and CDR2: SGHTA, FQGNSA. The junction had 7 bases not matched to a gene; V was cut back by 1 base and J by 4 bases. This CDR3 contains 16 residues. This CDR3 is CASSLGRAGRYNEQFF. CDR3 bases: TGTGCCAGCAGCTTAGGTAGAGCGGGAAGGTACAATGAGCAGTTCTTC.

The chain's CDR3 is CASSGGQGRNSPLHF. The DNA for the CDR3 is TGTGCCAGCAGCGGGGGACAGGGTAGGAATTCACCCCTCCACTTT. V gene TRBV2 combines with J gene TRBJ1-6; 9 bases fit TRBD1. The CDR3 is 15 amino acids. J lost 7 bases, V lost 6 bases, and 7 bases had no gene match. Germline V gene data show CDR1 as SNHLY and CDR2 as FYNNEI.

The gene calls are TRBV9 and TRBJ1-1, with D perhaps TRBD1 (5 bases). CDR1 and CDR2 (germline): SGDLS, YYNGEE. V was clipped by 4 bases and J by 1 base, with 8 bases between them. This CDR3 has 13 amino acids. This CDR3 reads CASSRQSNTEAFF. In DNA, the CDR3 is TGTGCCAGCAGCAGACAGTCGAACACTGAAGCTTTCTTT.

J is TRBJ1-4 and V is TRBV25-1, with 10 bases fitting TRBD1. The germline V gene encodes CDR1 MGHDK and CDR2 SYGVNS. V lost 4 bases to trimming and J lost 13 bases; unmatched junction nucleotides: 9. The CDR3 is made up of 14 amino acids. The chain's CDR3 is CASSGDRGVRRLFF. The DNA for the CDR3 is TGTGCCAGCAGTGGGGACAGGGGAGTACGGCGACTGTTTTTT. Combining the CDR3 with reference TRBV25-1 and TRBJ1-4 gives the whole variable domain EADIYQTPRYLVIGTGKKITLECSQTMGHDKMYWYQQDPGMELHLIHYSYGVNSTEKGDLSSESTVSRIRTEHFPLTLESARPSHTSQYLCASSGDRGVRRLFFGSGTQLSVL.

This chain links TRBV7-6 with TRBJ1-6; TRBD1 matches 9 bases. The trim removed 5 bases at V and 8 bases at J, leaving 7 bases unmatched. This CDR3 contains 15 residues. The V gene's germline CDR1 is SGHVS and CDR2 FNYEAQ. The DNA of the CDR3 is TGTGCCAGCAGCCCGGGACAGGGTACGGATTCACCCCTCCACTTT. It encodes CASSPGQGTDSPLHF.

The chain carries TRBV5-1 and TRBJ2-2, with 9 bases that match TRBD2. With 0 bases clipped from V and 5 bases from J, the junction kept 8 bases outside the gene matches. Per the germline V gene, CDR1 is SGHRS and CDR2 is YFSETQ. This CDR3 is built from 17 residues. The CDR3 loop is CASSLDLSGSPTGELFF. For the CDR3, the DNA is TGCGCCAGCAGCTTGGATCTTAGCGGGAGTCCGACCGGGGAGCTGTTTTTT.

This sequence joins TRBV28 and TRBJ1-1; no clear D. The V gene lost 8 bases and the J gene lost 1 base, with 14 bases spanning the gap. The CDR3 extends over 14 amino acids. CDR1 is MDHEN and CDR2 is SYDVKM in the germline V gene. In nucleotides, the CDR3 is TGTGCCAGCTCGACCTTAGCGGGGAACACTGAAGCTTTCTTT. This sequence encodes CASSTLAGNTEAFF. Complete variable domain (other parts from reference TRBV28 and TRBJ1-1): DVKVTQSSRYLVKRTGEKVFLECVQDMDHENMFWYRQDPGLGLRLIYFSYDVKMKEKGDIPEGYSVSREKKERFSLILESASTNQTSMYLCASSTLAGNTEAFFGQGTRLTVV.

This chain connects TRBV5-6 to TRBJ1-5; D is uncertain. V was pared by 1 base and J by 4 bases, with 3 bases between. Germline CDR1 reads SGHDT; CDR2 reads YYEEEE. This CDR3 comprises 12 residues. The DNA for the CDR3 is TGTGCCAGCAGCTTGTTAAATCAGCCCCAGCATTTT. Its protein product is CASSLLNQPQHF.

The CDR3 protein is CASSPGLAGRYEQYF. The CDR3 bases are TGTGCCAGCAGTCCGGGACTAGCGGGGCGCTACGAGCAGTACTTC. This chain uses TRBV6-6 with TRBJ2-7, with 13 positions matching TRBD2. CDR1 is MNHNY and CDR2 is SVGAGI in the germline V gene (reference sequence). The CDR3 covers 15 residues. J lost 3 bases, V lost 5 bases, and 4 bases had no gene match.

The V call is TRBV5-4, the J call TRBJ2-7, with D possibly TRBD1 on 6 matching bases. Germline V gene lookup returns CDR1 SGHNT and CDR2 YYREEE (reference sequence). This CDR3 comprises 12 residues. Trimming took 3 bases from V and 6 from J, leaving 10 bases between them. DNA of the CDR3: TGTGCCAGCAGCTGGCAGGGGAGCGAGCAGTACTTC. As protein: CASSWQGSEQYF.

This chain joins TRBV2 and TRBJ1-2; D not certain. In germline, CDR1 is SNHLY, CDR2 FYNNEI. V lost 5 bases and J 1 base, leaving 11 bases between the germline ends. This CDR3 has 14 residues. CDR3 protein: CASSQDNVNYGYTF. The DNA of the CDR3 is TGTGCCAGCAGTCAAGACAACGTTAACTATGGCTACACCTTC.

The rearrangement joins TRBV6-1 to TRBJ1-6; D perhaps matches TRBD1 (5 bases). Trimming removed 3 bases at V and 6 bases at J, with 12 bases between. This CDR3 is built from 15 residues. In germline, CDR1 is MNHNS, CDR2 SASEGT. The CDR3, as DNA: TGTGCCAGCAGTGACAGGGCAAAGCCTAATTCACCCCTCCACTTT. It yields the protein CASSDRAKPNSPLHF.

The chain uses TRBV6-5 and TRBJ2-7; the match to TRBD1 covers 12 bases. Germline V gene data show CDR1 as MNHEY and CDR2 as SVGAGI. The CDR3 runs 15 residues. V was clipped by 2 bases and J by 5 bases; unmatched bases: 4. CDR3 amino acids: CASSYEGQGANEQYF. Here the CDR3 DNA reads TGTGCCAGCAGTTACGAGGGACAGGGGGCCAACGAGCAGTACTTC.

CDR3 nucleotides: TGTGCCAGCTCATCCGGGACAGGGAATCAGCCCCAGCATTTT. This gives the protein CASSSGTGNQPQHF. The rearrangement uses TRBV18 and TRBJ1-5; 9 nucleotides match TRBD1. Germline-derived CDR1 and CDR2 are KGHSH and LQKENI. The trim removed 5 bases at V and 4 bases at J, leaving 3 bases unmatched. The CDR3 is 14 amino acids.